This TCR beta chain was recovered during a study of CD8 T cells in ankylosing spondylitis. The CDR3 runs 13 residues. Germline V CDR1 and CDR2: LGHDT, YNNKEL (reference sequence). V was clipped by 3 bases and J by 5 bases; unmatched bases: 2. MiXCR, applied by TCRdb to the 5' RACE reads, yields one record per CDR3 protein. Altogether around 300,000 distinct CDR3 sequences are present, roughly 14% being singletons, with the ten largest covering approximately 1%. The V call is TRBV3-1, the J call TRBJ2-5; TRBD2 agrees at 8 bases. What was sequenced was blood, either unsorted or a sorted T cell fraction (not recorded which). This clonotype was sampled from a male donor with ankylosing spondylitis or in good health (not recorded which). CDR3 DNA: TGTGCCAGCAGCCAGGCTAGCGGGGAGACCCAGTACTTC. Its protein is CASSQASGETQYF.